The 7 T cell receptor beta chains given below trace back to one sample, sequenced in a study of T cells expressing NK-cell markers. TCRdb derives one entry per CDR3 protein from the 5' RACE reads, leaving out DNA. The repertoire shows approximately 550,000 distinct CDR3 sequences; the top ten hold approximately 3.6%. Sequencing input: blood T cells: a sorted CD56 or NKG2C T cell subset, CD4+ or CD8+ T cells, or bulk PBMC T cells (not recorded which). These receptors originate from a man younger than 35 in good health.

The chain employs TRBV5-6 and TRBJ2-1; TCRdb's assignment of TRBD1 cannot be checked, as there is no DNA. This CDR3 spans 11 amino acids. Germline V gene sequence: CDR1 SGHDT, CDR2 YYEEEE. Here the CDR3 reads CASSSQASRFF.

The V gene is TRBV19, the J gene TRBJ1-1. Looked up from germline, CDR1 is LNHDA and CDR2 is SQIVND (reference sequence). The CDR3 loop spans 11 amino acids. CDR3 amino acids: CASSMDSEAFF.

The genes are TRBV20-1 and TRBJ2-1. The CDR3 consists of 15 residues. Germline-derived CDR1 and CDR2 are DFQATT and SNEGSKA (reference sequence). CDR3 sequence: CSASPIVFSYNEQFF.

The CDR3 sequence is CASSQDSRPTDAQYF. This chain connects TRBV4-1 to TRBJ2-3. This CDR3 has 15 amino acids. The germline V gene has CDR1 MGHRA and CDR2 YSYEKL.

V is TRBV20-1 and J is TRBJ2-5; lacking DNA, the TRBD1 call made by TCRdb goes unchecked. Germline V gives CDR1 DFQATT, CDR2 SNEGSKA (reference sequence). The CDR3 is made up of 13 amino acids. Here the CDR3 reads CSAHRGLQETQYF.

J is TRBJ2-4 and V is TRBV20-1; the D gene TCRdb calls, TRBD2, cannot be checked with no DNA. The CDR3 length is 15 residues. The germline gives CDR1 DFQATT, CDR2 SNEGSKA (reference sequence). CDR3 region: CSARVLAQAKNIQYF.

The chain carries TRBV18 and TRBJ1-1. Germline CDR1 reads KGHSH; CDR2 reads LQKENI. This CDR3 is 13 amino acids long. This CDR3 is CASSPAVDTEAFF.